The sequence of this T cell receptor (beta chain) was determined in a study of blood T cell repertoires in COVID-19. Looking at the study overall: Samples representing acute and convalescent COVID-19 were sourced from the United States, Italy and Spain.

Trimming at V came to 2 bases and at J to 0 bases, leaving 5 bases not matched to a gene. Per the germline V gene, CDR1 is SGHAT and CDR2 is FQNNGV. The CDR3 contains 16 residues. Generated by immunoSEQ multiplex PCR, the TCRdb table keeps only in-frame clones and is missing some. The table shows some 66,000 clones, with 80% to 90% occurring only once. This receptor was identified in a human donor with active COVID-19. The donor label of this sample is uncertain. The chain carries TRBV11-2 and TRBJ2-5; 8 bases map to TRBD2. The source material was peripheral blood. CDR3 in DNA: TGTGCCAGCAGCTTAACTCGCGGGGGGTACCAAGAGACCCAGTACTTC. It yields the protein CASSLTRGGYQETQYF.